What follows are 17 T cell receptor beta chains derived from one specimen sequenced in a study of OX40 agonist ivuxolimab in advanced cancers. This table comes from immunoSEQ multiplex PCR, and its TCRdb copy is limited to in-frame clones, with some not included. The sample holds some 60,000 clones, approximately 86% seen once. Sequenced here: CD4+ or CD8+ T cells sorted from blood, sampled in a trial of the OX40 agonist ivuxolimab. These receptors all stem from an adult with an advanced solid tumor such as melanoma, head and neck, liver or kidney cancer.

The chain employs TRBV28 and TRBJ1-2, with D maybe TRBD1 (5 bases). Looked up from germline, CDR1 is MDHEN and CDR2 is SYDVKM. This CDR3 contains 14 residues. Trimming shortened V by 2 bases and J by 8 bases, and 15 bases separated the two germline ends. CDR3 protein: CASSLRGRWGGYTF. The CDR3 region has the DNA TGTGCCAGCAGTTTAAGGGGCAGGTGGGGCGGCTACACCTTC.

V usage is TRBV5-4 and J usage is TRBJ2-1, with unresolved D. The CDR3 loop spans 14 amino acids. Trimming removed 2 bases at V and 6 bases at J, with 12 bases between. Germline V gene data show CDR1 as SGHNT and CDR2 as YYREEE (reference sequence). The CDR3 coding sequence is TGTGCCAGCAGCTTATCCGGGTCTAGCAATGAGCAGTTCTTC. Translation: CASSLSGSSNEQFF.

This chain links TRBV27 with TRBJ1-2; D is unclear. V lost 7 bases and J 7 bases, leaving 22 bases between the germline ends. The CDR3 runs 15 residues. Per the germline V gene, CDR1 is MNHEY and CDR2 is SMNVEV (reference sequence). CDR3 sequence: CASNLIRVGSAGYTF. CDR3 DNA sequence: TGTGCCAGCAATCTCATTCGGGTGGGGTCCGCTGGCTACACCTTC.

The J gene is TRBJ2-3, the V gene TRBV5-1; possibly TRBD2 for D (7 bases). CDR1 and CDR2 from the germline V gene are SGHRS and YFSETQ. V was cut by 6 bases and J by 1 base, with 12 bases left in between. CDR3 length: 14 amino acids. In nucleotides, the CDR3 is TGCGCCAGCATAAGGGGGGGCGGCACAGATACGCAGTATTTT. Amino acid sequence: CASIRGGGTDTQYF.

The chain recombines TRBV29-1 with TRBJ2-7; TRBD1 agrees at 10 bases. The germline V gene has CDR1 SQVTM and CDR2 ANQGSEA. The J segment lost 5 bases and the V segment lost 3 bases, leaving 4 bases of the junction unmatched. The length of the CDR3 is 13 residues. The CDR3 protein is CSVDWTGGHEQYF. The CDR3 nucleotides are TGCAGCGTTGATTGGACAGGGGGTCACGAGCAGTACTTC.

The chain has TRBV5-8 and TRBJ2-7, with D uncertain. Between the trimmed V and J ends, which lost 3 bases and 0 bases, there was a span of 10 bases. Looked up from germline, CDR1 is SGHTS and CDR2 is YDEGEE. The CDR3 consists of 14 residues. The CDR3 DNA is TGTGCCAGCAGCTCGACCACTATCTCCTACGAGCAGTACTTC. It is translated as CASSSTTISYEQYF.

This chain links TRBV18 with TRBJ2-7; 7 bases align to TRBD1. J gave up 4 bases and V 2 bases, and 5 bases lay outside the gene matches. The germline V gene encodes CDR1 KGHSH and CDR2 LQKENI. The CDR3 runs 14 residues. CDR3 nucleotides: TGTGCCAGCTCACCAGACAGGGTTCGTTACGAGCAGTACTTC. It codes for CASSPDRVRYEQYF. The complete variable domain, with remaining parts taken from reference TRBV18 and TRBJ2-7, reads NAGVMQNPRHLVRRRGQEARLRCSPMKGHSHVYWYRQLPEEGLKFMVYLQKENIIDESGMPKERFSAEFPKEGPSILRIQQVVRGDSAAYFCASSPDRVRYEQYFGPGTRLTVT.

The chain combines TRBV4-2 with TRBJ2-2, with TRBD1 identical over 9 bases. CDR1 is LGHNA and CDR2 is YNFKEQ in the germline V gene. CDR3 length equals 15 residues. The V segment lost 4 bases and the J segment 4 bases; nucleotides outside the gene matches: 4. CDR3 nucleotides: TGTGCCAGCAGCCGCGGACAGGGGATCACCGGGGAGCTGTTTTTT. Translating gives CASSRGQGITGELFF.

This clone was recorded only once. The chain has TRBV5-8 and TRBJ2-2; D is unresolved. Germline CDR1 and CDR2: SGHTS and YDEGEE. The ends were cut back, 4 bases at V and 7 bases at J, with 8 bases in the middle. The CDR3 runs 12 residues. The CDR3 protein is CASSPFGGELFF. CDR3 sequence (DNA): TGTGCCAGCAGCCCCTTTGGCGGGGAGCTGTTTTTT. Filled out from reference TRBV5-8 and TRBJ2-2, the complete variable domain reads EAGVTQSPTHLIKTRGQQATLRCSPISGHTSVYWYQQALGLGLQFLLWYDEGEERNRGNFPPRFSGRQFPNYSSELNVNALELEDSALYLCASSPFGGELFFGEGSRLTVL.

The gene calls are TRBV27 and TRBJ1-2; 7 bases match TRBD1. The CDR3 contains 16 residues. CDR1 MNHEY and CDR2 SMNVEV come from the germline V gene (reference sequence). V lost 6 bases and J lost 2; bases outside the gene matches: 12. DNA of the CDR3: TGTGCCAGCAGGGGCTCGGACAGGAGTTACAACTATGGCTACACCTTC. Its protein is CASRGSDRSYNYGYTF.

Written as DNA, the CDR3 is TGTGCCAGCAGTTACGGCGGGAGCTCCTACAATGAGCAGTTCTTC. Protein: CASSYGGSSYNEQFF. The V gene is TRBV6-5, the J gene TRBJ2-1; TRBD2 matches at 7 bases. In germline, CDR1 is MNHEY, CDR2 SVGAGI. The CDR3 consists of 15 residues. Germline trimming cut 2 bases from V and 0 bases from J; bases unmatched to any gene: 1.

V gene TRBV4-2 combines with J gene TRBJ1-1, with D perhaps TRBD1 (6 bases). V was shortened by 2 bases and J by 0 bases, with 10 bases between the two germline ends. This CDR3 region has 15 residues. Germline CDR1 LGHNA, CDR2 YNFKEQ. The CDR3 here is CASSQQGGMNTEAFF. In DNA form, the CDR3 reads TGTGCCAGCAGCCAACAAGGGGGAATGAACACTGAAGCTTTCTTT.

The chain uses TRBV19 and TRBJ2-1; TRBD2 matches 14 bases. The CDR3 spans 14 residues. The germline CDR1 and CDR2 sequences are LNHDA and SQIVND (reference sequence). J was trimmed by 9 bases and V by 7 bases; bases with no gene match: 5. The CDR3 is CASMGLAGVSEQFF. The CDR3 DNA follows: TGTGCCAGTATGGGACTAGCGGGAGTTAGTGAGCAGTTCTTC.

As concerns this clone: Mismatch with germline at one junction end may stem from a read error. This rearrangement joins TRBV7-7 to TRBJ2-2; 8 positions match TRBD2. This CDR3 contains 17 residues. Germline V gives CDR1 SSHAT, CDR2 FNYEAQ (reference sequence). Here the CDR3 reads CASSLAGGGSVTGELFF. The CDR3 DNA sequence: TGTGCTAGCAGCTTAGCCGGGGGGGGATCGGTCACCGGGGAGCTGTTTTTT.

The gene calls are TRBV28 and TRBJ2-2; possible D gene TRBD2, 6 bases. V dropped 4 bases and J dropped 7 bases, with 22 bases sitting between them. Per germline, CDR1 MDHEN and CDR2 SYDVKM. The CDR3 runs to 17 residues. The CDR3 DNA sequence: TGTGCCAGCAGTTATCTTTTTGTAGAGGAGGGTATCGGGGAGCTGTTTTTT. The encoded protein is CASSYLFVEEGIGELFF.

J is TRBJ2-2 and V is TRBV25-1; no definite D call. This CDR3 is 14 amino acids long. Trimming took 7 bases from V and 7 from J, leaving 16 bases between them. Germline CDR1 MGHDK, CDR2 SYGVNS. The DNA for the CDR3 is TGTGCCAGCATCACCGACTCGTTGGGCGGGGAGCTGTTTTTT. Protein product: CASITDSLGGELFF.

As for this clone: An end of the junction does not agree with germline; a read error may underlie this. As DNA, the CDR3 is TGTGCCACCAGCAGAGATCTGGGCAGCCTCGTGAACTTC. It encodes CATSRDLGSLVNF. The rearrangement joins TRBV15 to TRBJ2-7; D remains ambiguous. The CDR3 length is 13 residues. Per germline, CDR1 LNHNV and CDR2 YYDKDF (reference sequence).